This T cell receptor beta chain is from a study of cytomegalovirus exposure and HLA in healthy donors. Study-level points and caveats: A cluster of highly shared sequence variants was likely a sequencing artifact. A later analysis found that most CMV-associated TCR beta chains appeared HLA-restricted. More clonal expansion characterized HLA-associated TCR beta chains than equally common others in a later analysis.

This clone was counted once. What it recognizes is unknown. The primer mix had 60 Vbeta and 13 Jbeta primers. Original processing notes: Unique TCR beta chains totaled roughly 80 million in a later count, with approximately 10 million of them shared. Some clones are missing from TCRdb's copy, which holds only in-frame ones; the method was immunoSEQ multiplex PCR. V and J calls and clone size follow that table, whereas D and trimming were derived from the DNA. The top ten hold 1.5% to 2.5% of the sample, which has 200,000 to 300,000 clones, roughly 81% seen once. Trimming pared 0 bases from V and 0 bases from J, leaving 12 bases between. The CDR3 loop spans 17 amino acids. CDR1 LGHNA and CDR2 YSLEER come from the germline V gene.

This sequence was found in a woman aged 40 to 49 in good health and CMV-seropositive. V gene TRBV4-3 combines with J gene TRBJ1-3; D is undetermined. The source material was PBMCs. The CDR3 region has the DNA TGCGCCAGCAGCCAAGAAGGTGGCGGATCCTCTGGAAACACCATATATTTT. The encoded protein is CASSQEGGGSSGNTIYF.